Below are 7 T cell receptor beta chains sequenced from a single sample in a study of T cell repertoires in cytomegalovirus infection (dated 2019 in TCRdb). The antigens of these receptors remain unknown. The treatment or condition label corresponds to: in vitro stimulation with specific CMV peptide epitopes to enrich CMV-specific T cells. Sequencing was carried out with an Illumina HiSeq 1500. In-frame beta chains were kept once TCRdb had trimmed the public reads at Q25 with fastp and called clones with MiXCR. Each CDR3 protein appears once, grouped with its most common genes and DNA. The sample table records some 920,000 distinct CDR3 sequences; approximately 31% of these occur just once. Around an eighth of the sample comes from the top ten. Sequences were derived from cultured CD8+ T cells from PBMCs, sampled from culture after CMV antigen stimulation. The receptors were sampled from a human donor in good health (CMV status not recorded). Some clones in this sample may be carry-over from other donors' samples.

At least ten counts were recorded for this clonotype. As DNA, the CDR3 is TGTGCCAGCAGCTCGACTAGCGAGACGGTACGCGAGCAGTACGTC. Translated, it gives CASSSTSETVREQYV. The rearrangement links TRBV7-9 to TRBJ2-7; TRBD2 aligns across 8 bases. Trimming at V came to 4 bases and at J to 6 bases, leaving 11 bases not matched to a gene. CDR1 and CDR2 (germline): SEHNR, FQNEAQ (reference sequence). The CDR3 covers 15 residues.

The V and J genes are TRBV5-1 and TRBJ2-5, with a weak D call TRBD1 (5 bases). The V gene's germline CDR1 is SGHRS and CDR2 YFSETQ. The V gene lost 4 bases and the J gene lost 1 base, with 14 bases spanning the gap. This CDR3 has 15 residues. CDR3 in DNA: TGCGCCAGCAGCGGCCACGACAGTATCCAAGAGACCCAGTACTTC. Translated, it gives CASSGHDSIQETQYF.

The chain is built from TRBV7-9 and TRBJ2-3; 9 positions agree with TRBD1. There are 13 residues in the CDR3. From germline, CDR1 is SEHNR and CDR2 FQNEAQ (reference sequence). J was trimmed by 14 bases and V by 2 bases; bases with no gene match: 8. This CDR3 is CASSLPGQGFVYF. In DNA form, the CDR3 reads TGTGCCAGCAGCTTACCGGGACAGGGTTTTGTGTATTTT.

This clonotype is a singleton in its sample. V usage is TRBV7-9 and J usage is TRBJ2-2, with D perhaps matching TRBD1 or TRBD2 (6 bases each). Trimming removed 5 bases at V and 4 bases at J, with 14 bases between. Per the germline V gene, CDR1 is SEHNR and CDR2 is FQNEAQ (reference sequence). The CDR3 length is 15 residues. CDR3 in amino acids: CASSPRGQSTGELFF. The CDR3, as DNA: TGTGCCAGCAGCCCCCGGGGGCAGAGCACCGGGGAGCTGTTTTTT. The full variable domain, in which reference TRBV7-9 and TRBJ2-2 provide the parts outside the CDR3, is DTGVSQNPRHKITKRGQNVTFRCDPISEHNRLYWYRQTLGQGPEFLTYFQNEAQLEKSRLLSDRFSAERPKGSFSTLEIQRTEQGDSAMYLCASSPRGQSTGELFFGEGSRLTVL.

In this sample, this clonotype turned up a few times. A much larger clonotype is one base distant, so this may be a read error. The chain has TRBV9 and TRBJ2-1; no definite D call. The CDR3 extends over 14 amino acids. Trimming took off 3 bases at V and 0 bases at J, with 7 bases between the two ends. Germline CDR1 and CDR2: SGDLS and YYNGEE. DNA of the CDR3: TGTGCCAGCAGCGGGGCGAGCTCCTACAATGAGCAGTTCTTC. Translating gives CASSGASSYNEQFF.

This chain joins TRBV9 and TRBJ2-3; no clear D gene. This CDR3 region has 15 residues. V lost 1 base and J lost 0, with 9 bases in between. Germline CDR1 is SGDLS and CDR2 is YYNGEE. The DNA of the CDR3 is TGTGCCAGCAGCGTATGGGCAGCTAGCACAGATACGCAGTATTTT. This gives the protein CASSVWAASTDTQYF.

As to this clonotype: A much larger clone lies a single base off, so this may be a read error. The CDR3 here is CANSPTGADTQYF. The CDR3 region has the DNA TGTGCCAACAGCCCGACAGGGGCAGATACGCAGTATTTT. This chain uses TRBV5-6 with TRBJ2-3, with 8 bases lining up with TRBD1. Germline V lookup: CDR1 SGHDT, CDR2 YYEEEE. The CDR3 has 13 residues. The full variable domain, with the rest looked up from reference TRBV5-6 and TRBJ2-3, is DAGVTQSPTHLIKTRGQQVTLRCSPKSGHDTVSWYQQALGQGPQFIFQYYEEEERQRGNFPDRFSGHQFPNYSSELNVNALLLGDSALYLCANSPTGADTQYFGPGTRLTVL.